A selection of T cell receptor beta chains follows, all from one sample in a study of T-cell reconstitution after alpha-beta-depleted transplantation in children. TCRdb reprocessed the PCR reads with MiXCR, giving one entry per CDR3 protein. The table shows approximately 400,000 distinct CDR3 sequences, with under 13% occurring only once. The material sequenced was PBMCs from the stem cell graft donor, taken from the stem cell graft. These receptors were collected from a human donor who donated a stem cell graft to a child with acute myeloid leukemia. The CDR3 runs from the conserved cysteine through the conserved F or W. A D gene is named only where the DNA matches it firmly. A row's size may be missing; if present it is once, few, many or a size class.

V gene	D gene	clone size	J gene	CDR3 protein	CDR3 DNA
TRBV12-3/TRBV12-4	-	-	TRBJ1-1	CASSPGQLGTEAFF	TGTGCCAGCAGTCCGGGGCAGTTGGGTACTGAAGCTTTCTTT
TRBV7-1	TRBD2	-	TRBJ2-3	CASTSGFSTDTQYF	TGTGCCAGCACTAGCGGGTTCAGCACAGATACGCAGTATTTT
TRBV7-8	-	many	TRBJ2-7	CASSLAAQYEQYF	TGTGCCAGCAGCTTAGCGGCACAATACGAGCAGTACTTC
TRBV5-1	-	many	TRBJ2-5	CASSFGGAYQETQYF	TGCGCCAGCAGCTTCGGAGGGGCGTACCAAGAGACCCAGTACTTC
TRBV20-1	-	-	TRBJ1-5	CSASTTGAYSNQPQHF	TGCAGTGCTAGTACCACGGGGGCGTATAGCAATCAGCCCCAGCATTTT
TRBV20-1	-	few	TRBJ2-5	CSAYRDSQETQYF	TGCAGTGCCTACCGGGACTCCCAAGAGACCCAGTACTTC
TRBV4-1	-	-	TRBJ2-2	CASSQDLSGSANTGELFF	TGCGCCAGCAGCCAGGATCTATCGGGGTCCGCGAACACCGGGGAGCTGTTTTTT
TRBV6-1	TRBD2	-	TRBJ2-1	CASSEWLAGGNRPQFF	TGTGCCAGCAGTGAATGGCTAGCGGGGGGCAACCGTCCCCAGTTCTTC
TRBV29-1	-	many	TRBJ2-1	CSVRPTDYNEQFF	TGCAGCGTTCGACCCACGGACTACAATGAGCAGTTCTTC
TRBV4-1	TRBD1	few	TRBJ1-2	CASSHLPTGNYGYTF	TGCGCCAGCAGCCATTTACCGACAGGGAACTATGGCTACACCTTC
TRBV20-1	TRBD2	few	TRBJ2-2	CSARPKISTSGRDTGELFF	TGCAGTGCTAGACCTAAAATCTCAACTAGCGGGAGGGACACCGGGGAGCTGTTTTTT
TRBV3-1	-	few	TRBJ1-6	CASSQQFYNSPLHF	TGTGCCAGCAGCCAGCAGTTCTATAATTCACCCCTCCACTTT
TRBV5-1	-	few	TRBJ1-6	CASSPSLGQNNSPLHF	TGCGCCAGCAGCCCCTCCCTCGGACAAAATAATTCACCCCTCCACTTT
TRBV29-1	-	few	TRBJ2-1	CSVPSYNEQFF	TGCAGCGTCCCTAGCTACAATGAGCAGTTCTTC
TRBV27	-	few	TRBJ1-1	CASSRRLRTEAFF	TGTGCCAGCAGCCGTCGGCTACGCACTGAAGCTTTCTTT
TRBV3-1	TRBD2	many	TRBJ2-3	CASSKRLAGGPDTQYF	TGTGCCAGCAGCAAAAGACTAGCGGGAGGCCCAGATACGCAGTATTTT
TRBV20-1	-	few	TRBJ2-3	CSANGGPTDTQYF	TGCAGTGCTAACGGGGGGCCCACAGATACGCAGTATTTT
TRBV29-1	TRBD1	-	TRBJ2-3	CSVGRQGITDTQYF	TGCAGCGTGGGGAGACAGGGTATCACAGATACGCAGTATTTT
TRBV7-3	-	-	TRBJ1-1	CASSLDGAAEAFF	TGTGCCAGCAGCTTAGACGGGGCCGCTGAAGCTTTCTTT
TRBV6-6	-	-	TRBJ1-1	CASSLQDAEAFF	TGTGCCAGCAGCCTTCAGGACGCTGAAGCTTTCTTT
TRBV12-3/TRBV12-4	-	-	TRBJ2-5	CASSLARGGGETQYF	TGTGCCAGCAGTTTGGCTAGGGGGGGCGGGGAGACCCAGTACTTC
TRBV5-1	-	many	TRBJ1-2	CASSSGPGANYGYTF	TGCGCCAGCAGCTCTGGGCCGGGCGCGAACTATGGCTACACCTTC
TRBV20-1	TRBD1	few	TRBJ2-7	CSVPGQDSYEQYF	TGCAGTGTCCCGGGACAGGACTCCTACGAGCAGTACTTC
TRBV20-1	TRBD2	many	TRBJ2-3	CSARPLPSPLAGRTDTQYF	TGCAGTGCCAGACCTCTTCCCTCCCCCCTAGCGGGCCGCACAGATACGCAGTATTTT
TRBV4-1	-	many	TRBJ1-6	CASSQDPTGRSPLHF	TGCGCCAGCAGCCAAGATCCAACAGGGAGATCACCCCTCCACTTT
TRBV2	TRBD1	many	TRBJ1-2	CASSDRDRGGYGYTF	TGTGCCAGCAGCGACCGGGACAGGGGTGGCTATGGCTACACCTTC
TRBV3-1	-	-	TRBJ2-4	CASSQGRRTGPWRVAKNIQYF	TGTGCCAGCAGCCAAGGTAGACGGACAGGCCCTTGGAGGGTAGCCAAAAACATTCAGTACTTC
TRBV6-5	TRBD2	-	TRBJ2-3	CASSYFSPASGGATDTQYF	TGTGCCAGCAGTTACTTTTCCCCGGCTAGCGGGGGAGCCACAGATACGCAGTATTTT
TRBV19	-	-	TRBJ2-3	CASSSTDSSTDTQYF	TGTGCCAGTAGTAGCACGGACAGCTCCACAGATACGCAGTATTTT
TRBV12-3/TRBV12-4	-	-	TRBJ2-3	CASSLTLRTDTQYF	TGTGCCAGCAGTCTGACACTACGCACAGATACGCAGTATTTT
TRBV5-1	TRBD2	few	TRBJ2-5	CASSLGVTSGTQETQYF	TGCGCCAGCAGCTTGGGGGTGACTAGCGGCACCCAAGAGACCCAGTACTTC
TRBV12-3/TRBV12-4	-	-	TRBJ2-1	CASSQRTENSYNEQFF	TGTGCCAGCAGTCAACGGACAGAAAACTCCTACAATGAGCAGTTCTTC